Described below is a single TCR beta chain sequence and its context. This table comes from immunoSEQ multiplex PCR, and its TCRdb copy is limited to in-frame clones, with some not included. The sample has some 94,000 clones; 90% to 97% are singletons. These data are taken from a study of technical replicates of blood from a few donors. Looked up from germline, CDR1 is LNHNV and CDR2 is YYDKDF (reference sequence). V lost 2 bases to trimming and J lost 6 bases; unmatched junction nucleotides: 6. The CDR3 covers 15 residues. This TCR was sampled from a human donor in good health. The chain employs TRBV15 and TRBJ2-1, with TRBD1 identical over 8 bases. Sequenced input: T cells isolated from PBMCs. CDR3 bases: TGTGCCACCAGCAGAACTAAAGGGACAGGCAATGAGCAGTTCTTC. The encoded protein is CATSRTKGTGNEQFF.